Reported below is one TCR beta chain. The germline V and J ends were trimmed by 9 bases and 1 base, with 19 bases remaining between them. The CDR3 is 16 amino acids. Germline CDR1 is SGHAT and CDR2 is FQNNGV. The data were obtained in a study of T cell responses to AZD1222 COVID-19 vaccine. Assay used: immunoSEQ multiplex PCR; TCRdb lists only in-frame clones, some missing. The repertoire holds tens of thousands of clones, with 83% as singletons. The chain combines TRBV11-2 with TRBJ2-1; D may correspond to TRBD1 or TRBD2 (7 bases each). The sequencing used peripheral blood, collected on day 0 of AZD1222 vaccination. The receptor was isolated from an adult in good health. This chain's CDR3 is CASRPPGGASYNEQFF. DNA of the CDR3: TGTGCCAGTCGTCCACCAGGGGGGGCATCCTACAATGAGCAGTTCTTC.